The 15 T cell receptor beta chains reported below all come from one sample, sequenced in a study of graft-versus-host responses after intestinal transplantation. Investigators treated the graft tissue so that it released intraepithelial and lamina propria lymphocytes. The data were produced by immunoSEQ multiplex PCR, yet TCRdb's version contains in-frame clones alone and is incomplete. The profile covers 15,000 to 20,000 clones, with about 80% appearing a single time and 18% taken by the ten largest. The material sequenced was ileum tissue, taken roughly 100 days after intestinal transplant. Receptors originate from a human patient who received an intestinal transplant, so some T cells may come from the graft donor.

This chain connects TRBV5-1 to TRBJ2-4, with 9 bases aligning to TRBD2. There are 16 residues in the CDR3. V dropped 4 bases and J dropped 2; count of bases not matched to a gene: 7. The germline V gene encodes CDR1 SGHRS and CDR2 YFSETQ. CDR3 residues: CASSLLAGVTKNIQYF. CDR3 sequence (DNA): TGCGCCAGCAGCCTCTTAGCGGGAGTGACCAAAAACATTCAGTACTTC.

CDR3 sequence reads: CASSSGLWREGHEQFF. DNA of the CDR3: TGTGCCAGCAGCTCGGGCCTATGGCGGGAGGGGCATGAGCAGTTCTTC. V and J are TRBV5-8 and TRBJ2-1; the match to TRBD2 covers 9 bases. Germline CDR1 SGHTS, CDR2 YDEGEE. V was clipped by 3 bases and J by 8 bases; unmatched bases: 12. The CDR3 contains 16 residues.

This clone was picked up a small number of times. Mismatch with germline at one junction end may stem from a read error. CDR3 region: CAISGRDNMNTEAFF. CDR3 bases: TGTGCCATCAGTGGCCGGGACAACATGAACACTGAAGCTTTCTTT. The chain carries TRBV6-5 and TRBJ1-1; TRBD1 is a possible D gene (6 bases). The CDR3 runs 15 residues. Germline V gene lookup returns CDR1 MNHEY and CDR2 SVGAGI.

V gene TRBV4-3 combines with J gene TRBJ1-1, with 7 positions matching TRBD1. Germline V gives CDR1 LGHNA, CDR2 YSLEER. Trimming took 5 bases from V and 1 from J; bases not matched to a gene: 4. The CDR3 sequence is 14 residues long. The CDR3 DNA follows: TGCGCCAGCAGCTTGGGACAGACGAACACTGAAGCTTTCTTT. It translates to CASSLGQTNTEAFF.

This clone is a singleton in its sample. The V call is TRBV30, the J call TRBJ2-4; no definite D call. Gene TRBJ2-5 matches the end of the DNA better, so the J call may be wrong. The length of the CDR3 is 12 residues. Germline CDR1 is GTSNPN and CDR2 is SVGIG (reference sequence). The CDR3, as DNA: TGTGCCTGGAACGGGTTCCAAGAGACCCAGTACTTC. This sequence encodes CAWNGFQETQYF.

This clone was seen a handful of times. The gene calls are TRBV5-6 and TRBJ2-4; 8 positions match TRBD1. This CDR3 region has 15 residues. Germline CDR1 is SGHDT and CDR2 is YYEEEE. With 3 bases clipped from V and 5 bases from J, the junction kept 7 bases outside the gene matches. This CDR3 is CASSSLDRDQNIQYF. CDR3 coding DNA: TGTGCCAGCAGCTCCCTGGACAGGGACCAAAACATTCAGTACTTC.

The gene calls are TRBV7-9 and TRBJ1-5; the D is unclear. CDR3 length: 17 amino acids. V was shortened by 5 bases and J by 4 bases, with 21 bases between the two germline ends. The V gene's germline CDR1 is SEHNR and CDR2 FQNEAQ (reference sequence). CDR3 in amino acids: CASSQSYNLRGNQPQHF. CDR3 in DNA: TGTGCCAGCAGCCAGTCTTATAATTTGCGAGGGAATCAGCCCCAGCATTTT.

CDR3 residues: CASSLQLWGGSHSYNEQFF. The CDR3 region has the DNA TGCGCCAGCAGCTTGCAATTATGGGGCGGGAGCCACTCCTACAATGAGCAGTTCTTC. This chain links TRBV5-1 with TRBJ2-1, with 7 bases matching TRBD2. CDR3 length: 19 amino acids. Germline CDR1 reads SGHRS; CDR2 reads YFSETQ. V was pared by 1 base and J by 0 bases, with 13 bases of the junction left unmatched.

The chain links TRBV19 to TRBJ2-3; D is perhaps TRBD1 (6 bases). With 6 bases removed from V and 5 bases from J, the gap between germline ends came to 12 bases. The CDR3 runs 13 residues. The V gene's germline CDR1 is LNHDA and CDR2 SQIVND (reference sequence). The DNA of the CDR3 is TGTGCCAGTAGCACTGGACAGAAAGATACGCAGTATTTT. It codes for CASSTGQKDTQYF.

This clone was detected a few times. This chain joins TRBV28 and TRBJ1-1; D is uncertain. CDR3 length equals 14 residues. V was trimmed by 2 bases and J by 1 base, leaving 8 bases between them. Looked up from germline, CDR1 is MDHEN and CDR2 is SYDVKM. CDR3 coding DNA: TGTGCCAGCAGTTTACCAGCGAGGAACACTGAAGCTTTCTTT. It is translated as CASSLPARNTEAFF.

This clone has only one observation. This chain's CDR3 is CASSFPPGGAAGRDTQYF. The CDR3 DNA reads as TGCGCCAGCAGCTTTCCGCCGGGCGGAGCTGCGGGGAGGGATACGCAGTATTTT. J is TRBJ2-3 and V is TRBV5-1; TRBD2 might be the D (6 bases). Trimming took off 2 bases at V and 6 bases at J, with 25 bases between the two ends. Germline CDR1 reads SGHRS; CDR2 reads YFSETQ. The CDR3 has 18 residues.

This chain links TRBV2 with TRBJ1-1; a possible D gene is TRBD1 (5 bases). CDR1 and CDR2 from the germline V gene are SNHLY and FYNNEI. The CDR3 consists of 16 residues. The V and J ends lost 3 bases and 1 base respectively, with 15 bases between them. CDR3 coding DNA: TGTGCCAGCAGTGAGGCACCCAGGGTCCCGAACACTGAAGCTTTCTTT. Its protein is CASSEAPRVPNTEAFF.

J is TRBJ2-5 and V is TRBV19, with 8 bases that match TRBD1. The J call could be wrong; TRBJ2-7 is a better fit for the DNA end. This CDR3 contains 16 residues. The germline V gene encodes CDR1 LNHDA and CDR2 SQIVND (reference sequence). The CDR3 nucleotides are TGTGCCAGTACCATTTCCTTAGGACAGGGTTCCTACGAGCAGTACTTC. It encodes CASTISLGQGSYEQYF.

This chain connects TRBV5-6 to TRBJ1-5, with D uncertain. Germline CDR1 is SGHDT and CDR2 is YYEEEE. The CDR3 length is 14 residues. V lost 0 bases, J lost 5 bases, and 9 bases lay in between. CDR3 nucleotide sequence: TGTGCCAGCAGCTTGGCCGGCGGTTATCAGCCCCAGCATTTT. This gives the protein CASSLAGGYQPQHF.

V usage is TRBV28 and J usage is TRBJ1-2, with no clear D. The CDR3 length is 13 residues. Trimming cost V 4 bases and J 7 bases, with 13 bases left between them. Germline V gene data show CDR1 as MDHEN and CDR2 as SYDVKM. CDR3 protein: CASSYEGPGGYTF. The CDR3 nucleotides read TGTGCCAGCAGTTACGAAGGTCCTGGTGGCTACACCTTC.